Listed below are T cell receptor beta chains from one sample, sequenced in a study of tumor-infiltrating lymphocytes in oesophageal squamous cell carcinoma. TCRdb re-called the PCR reads through MiXCR, storing one row per CDR3 protein. The sample includes some 19,000 distinct CDR3 sequences, 36% of them seen just once. The sequenced sample was esophageal tumor tissue. The source is a male donor with esophageal squamous cell carcinoma. CDR3s leave out the opening cysteine and the closing phenylalanine or tryptophan.

V	J	CDR3
TRBV7-8	-	ASRPRRGAKETQY
TRBV7-2	TRBJ2-5	ASSLATGFQETQY
TRBV6-6	TRBJ2-1	ASSYSPTVVEQF
TRBV7-3	TRBJ2-3	ASSRLPPSHTGELY
TRBV6-5	TRBJ2-5	ASSYVGGRANEQY
TRBV5-4	TRBJ2-7	ASSLVDPRGGYEQY
TRBV5-3	TRBJ2-5	ARSGLAGGEQY
TRBV7-6	TRBJ1-6	ASSHLESPLH
TRBV7-7	TRBJ2-1	ASSSHPTGTEQF
TRBV6-1	TRBJ1-2	ASSPGTGGFVSYGYT
TRBV20-1	TRBJ1-1	SAREGTAF
TRBV9	-	ASSLSGSIYEQY
TRBV6-1	TRBJ2-7	ASSDPGTLPYEQY
TRBV11-2	TRBJ2-5	ASSSTVDTATAQY
TRBV9	TRBJ1-1	ASTRIWGWTEAF
TRBV7-3	TRBJ2-1	ASSLTRDLKQF
TRBV7-6	-	AWKGNRQRSRNEQF
TRBV5-1	TRBJ2-6	ASSLEQVANVLT
TRBV20-1	TRBJ2-7	SAIRMAGRFNEQY
TRBV6-1	TRBJ1-2	ASSEVGTAKINYGYT
TRBV27	TRBJ2-1	ASSSLSGKGPYNEQF
TRBV5-1	TRBJ2-4	ASSLVRTGLSEEQY
TRBV7-8	TRBJ1-2	ASSSEDGTGAGYT
TRBV5-1	TRBJ2-1	ASRIWSGSYNEQF
TRBV11-3	TRBJ2-5	ASSLSIWGETKYNEQY
TRBV7-9	TRBJ1-2	ASSSLKDRLGYT